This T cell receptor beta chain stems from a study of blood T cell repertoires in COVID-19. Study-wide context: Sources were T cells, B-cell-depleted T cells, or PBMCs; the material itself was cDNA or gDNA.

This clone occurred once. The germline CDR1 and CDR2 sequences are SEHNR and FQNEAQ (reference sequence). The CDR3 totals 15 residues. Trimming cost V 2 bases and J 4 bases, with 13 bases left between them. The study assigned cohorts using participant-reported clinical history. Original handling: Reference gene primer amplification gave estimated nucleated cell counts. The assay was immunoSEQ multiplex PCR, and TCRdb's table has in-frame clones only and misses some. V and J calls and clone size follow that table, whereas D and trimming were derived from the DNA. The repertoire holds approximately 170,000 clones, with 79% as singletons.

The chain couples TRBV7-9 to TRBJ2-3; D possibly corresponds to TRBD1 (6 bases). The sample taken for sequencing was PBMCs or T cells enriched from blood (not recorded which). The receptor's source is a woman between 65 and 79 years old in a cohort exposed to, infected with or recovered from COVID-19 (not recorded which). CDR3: CASSLLYRTADTQYF. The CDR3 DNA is TGTGCCAGCAGCTTACTCTACAGGACAGCAGATACGCAGTATTTT.